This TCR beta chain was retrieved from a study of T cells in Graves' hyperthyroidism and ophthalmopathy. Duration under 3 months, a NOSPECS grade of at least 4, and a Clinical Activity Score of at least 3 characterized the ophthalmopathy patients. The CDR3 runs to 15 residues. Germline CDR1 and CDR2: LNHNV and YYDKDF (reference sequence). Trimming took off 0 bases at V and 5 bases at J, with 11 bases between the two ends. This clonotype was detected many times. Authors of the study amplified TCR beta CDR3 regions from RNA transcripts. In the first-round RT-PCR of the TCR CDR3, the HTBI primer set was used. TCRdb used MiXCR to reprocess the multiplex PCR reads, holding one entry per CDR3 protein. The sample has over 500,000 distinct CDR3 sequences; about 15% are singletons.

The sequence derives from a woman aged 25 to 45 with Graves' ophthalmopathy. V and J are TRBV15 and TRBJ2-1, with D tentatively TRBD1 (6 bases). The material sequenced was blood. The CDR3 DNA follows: TGTGCCACCAGCAGAGATGTAGGGGGAAACAATGAGCAGTTCTTC. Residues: CATSRDVGGNNEQFF.